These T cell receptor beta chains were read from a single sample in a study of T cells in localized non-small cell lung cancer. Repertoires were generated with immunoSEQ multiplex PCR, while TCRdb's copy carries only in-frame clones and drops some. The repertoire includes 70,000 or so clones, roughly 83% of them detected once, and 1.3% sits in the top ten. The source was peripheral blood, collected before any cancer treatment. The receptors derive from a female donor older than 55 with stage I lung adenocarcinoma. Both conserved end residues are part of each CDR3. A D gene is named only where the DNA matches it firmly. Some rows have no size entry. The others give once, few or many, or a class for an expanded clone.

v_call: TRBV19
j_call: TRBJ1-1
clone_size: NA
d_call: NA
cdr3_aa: CASLGHLTTEAFF
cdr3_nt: TGTGCCAGCCTAGGACACCTGACCACTGAAGCTTTCTTT

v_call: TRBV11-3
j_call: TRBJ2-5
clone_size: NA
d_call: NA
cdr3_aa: CASSHPSFRAAQETQYF
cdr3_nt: TGTGCCAGCAGCCACCCCAGTTTTAGAGCGGCACAAGAGACCCAGTACTTC

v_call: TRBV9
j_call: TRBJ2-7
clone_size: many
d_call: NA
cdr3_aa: CASSVEEPGILNEQYF
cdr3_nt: TGTGCCAGCAGCGTAGAGGAGCCAGGGATTCTGAACGAGCAGTACTTC

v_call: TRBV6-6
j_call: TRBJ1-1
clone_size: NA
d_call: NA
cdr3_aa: CASRTRVSNTEAFF
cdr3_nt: TGTGCCAGCAGGACGAGAGTTTCGAACACTGAAGCTTTCTTT

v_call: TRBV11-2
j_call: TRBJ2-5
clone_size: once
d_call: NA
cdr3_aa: CASSLGEYQETQYF
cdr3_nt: TGTGCCAGCAGCTTAGGGGAGTACCAAGAGACCCAGTACTTC

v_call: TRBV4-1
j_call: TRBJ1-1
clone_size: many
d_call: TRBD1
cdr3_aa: CASSMDRGYGEAFF
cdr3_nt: TGCGCCAGCAGCATGGACAGGGGTTATGGTGAAGCTTTCTTT

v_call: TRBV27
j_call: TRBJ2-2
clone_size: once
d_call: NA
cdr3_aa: CASSRTFQANTGELFF
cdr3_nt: TGTGCCAGCAGTAGAACGTTCCAGGCGAACACCGGGGAGCTGTTTTTT

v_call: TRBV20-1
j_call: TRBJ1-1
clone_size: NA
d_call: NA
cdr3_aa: CSASRRTEAFF
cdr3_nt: TGCAGTGCTAGTCGGAGGACTGAAGCTTTCTTT

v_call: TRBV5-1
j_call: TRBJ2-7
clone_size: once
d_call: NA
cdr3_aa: CASSLGGATSSYEQYF
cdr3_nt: TGCGCCAGCAGCTTGGGGGGGGCCACGAGCTCCTACGAGCAGTACTTC

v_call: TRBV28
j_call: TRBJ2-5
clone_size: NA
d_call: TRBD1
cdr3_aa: CASSPNPTGYPLGETQYF
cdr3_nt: TGTGCCAGCAGTCCGAACCCGACAGGGTACCCTCTAGGAGAGACCCAGTACTTC